These 32 T cell receptor beta chains came from one sample sequenced in a study of T cell responses to AZD1222 COVID-19 vaccine. Clones were sequenced by immunoSEQ multiplex PCR, and TCRdb holds only the in-frame ones, with some missing. The sample lists tens of thousands of clones, roughly 90% occurring once. The sequenced sample was peripheral blood, obtained on day 0 of AZD1222 vaccination. All receptors come from an adult in good health.

The V call is TRBV4-1, the J call TRBJ1-5; D not certain. V was shortened by 4 bases and J by 4 bases, with 14 bases between the two germline ends. The CDR3 sequence is 15 residues long. CDR1 and CDR2 from the germline V gene are MGHRA and YSYEKL. Here the CDR3 DNA reads TGCGCCAGCAGCCCCTTGGACGTACTTAATCAGCCCCAGCATTTT. This encodes CASSPLDVLNQPQHF.

The rearrangement joins TRBV18 to TRBJ2-1; TRBD2 agrees at 9 bases. J lost 4 bases, V lost 4 bases, and 5 bases had no gene match. The CDR3 totals 15 residues. Germline values: CDR1 KGHSH, CDR2 LQKENI. The CDR3 here is CASSRKREDYNEQFF. The CDR3 nucleotides read TGTGCCAGCTCACGAAAGCGGGAGGATTACAATGAGCAGTTCTTC.

This clone appeared a single time. V usage is TRBV18 and J usage is TRBJ1-2; D gene unclear. Trimming took off 3 bases at V and 7 bases at J, with 12 bases between the two ends. The CDR3 spans 13 residues. The V gene's germline CDR1 is KGHSH and CDR2 LQKENI. For the CDR3, the DNA is TGTGCCAGCTCACCCAGACCGGACGTTGGCTACACCTTC. This codes for CASSPRPDVGYTF. Looking up the rest from reference TRBV18 and TRBJ1-2 gives the full variable domain: NAGVMQNPRHLVRRRGQEARLRCSPMKGHSHVYWYRQLPEEGLKFMVYLQKENIIDESGMPKERFSAEFPKEGPSILRIQQVVRGDSAAYFCASSPRPDVGYTFGSGTRLTVV.

This clone was found once. The rearrangement links TRBV7-2 to TRBJ1-2; a possible D gene is TRBD1 (5 bases). This CDR3 has 13 residues. V shed 2 bases and J shed 8 bases, with 12 bases lying between them. Germline CDR1 SGHTA, CDR2 FQGNSA. The chain's CDR3 is CASSLWTLEGYTF. The CDR3 nucleotides are TGTGCCAGCAGCTTATGGACACTGGAGGGCTACACCTTC.

The gene calls are TRBV28 and TRBJ2-3; the match to TRBD2 covers 8 bases. Trimming took 8 bases from V and 7 from J; bases not matched to a gene: 11. Germline loops: CDR1 MDHEN, CDR2 SYDVKM. This CDR3 is built from 14 residues. This chain's CDR3 is CASSDSGSPHTQYF. CDR3 coding DNA: TGTGCCAGCTCCGACAGCGGGAGCCCCCATACGCAGTATTTT. The full variable domain, its missing parts supplied by reference TRBV28 and TRBJ2-3, is DVKVTQSSRYLVKRTGEKVFLECVQDMDHENMFWYRQDPGLGLRLIYFSYDVKMKEKGDIPEGYSVSREKKERFSLILESASTNQTSMYLCASSDSGSPHTQYFGPGTRLTVL.

About this clone itself: A junction end diverges from the germline sequence, so it may reflect a read error. The chain joins TRBV7-8 to TRBJ1-1; D perhaps matches TRBD1 (6 bases). The length of the CDR3 is 14 residues. Per germline, CDR1 SGHVS and CDR2 FQNEAQ. The chain's CDR3 is CASTLRGRNTEAFF. The CDR3 DNA reads TGTGCCAGCACCTTACGGGGGCGTAACACTGAAGCTTTCTTT.

The rearrangement links TRBV7-9 to TRBJ1-1; D might be TRBD1 (5 bases). Trimming left V 1 base short and J 3 bases short, with 9 bases between. Per germline, CDR1 SEHNR and CDR2 FQNEAQ (reference sequence). CDR3 length equals 14 residues. CDR3 residues: CASSLGTRDTEAFF. In nucleotides, the CDR3 is TGTGCCAGCAGCTTAGGGACCAGGGACACTGAAGCTTTCTTT.

The genes are TRBV14 and TRBJ2-5; unclear D gene. Trimming cost V 1 base and J 4 bases, with 7 bases left between them. CDR1 and CDR2 (germline): SGHDN, FVKESK. There are 13 residues in the CDR3. The chain's CDR3 is CASSQGVGETQYF. The CDR3 DNA reads TGTGCCAGCAGCCAAGGGGTAGGAGAGACCCAGTACTTC.

This clone has just one count. This sequence joins TRBV7-2 and TRBJ1-1; D not certain. Germline V gene sequence: CDR1 SGHTA, CDR2 FQGNSA. V lost 4 bases to trimming and J lost 1 base, with 7 bases between them. This CDR3 spans 13 amino acids. CDR3 DNA: TGTGCCAGCAGCTACACCAAGAACACTGAAGCTTTCTTT. Amino acids: CASSYTKNTEAFF.

The V gene is TRBV6-2 or TRBV6-3, the J gene TRBJ2-1, with 7 bases aligning to TRBD2. The CDR3 sequence is 17 residues long. Germline trimming cut 4 bases from V and 5 bases from J; bases unmatched to any gene: 14. CDR1 and CDR2 from the germline V gene are MNHEY and SVGEGT. CDR3 DNA sequence: TGTGCCAGCAGTTTCCCATTCTTCACTAGCGCCCACAATGAGCAGTTCTTC. Its translation: CASSFPFFTSAHNEQFF.

The chain uses TRBV18 and TRBJ1-1; perhaps TRBD1 as D (6 bases). The V gene lost 6 bases and the J gene lost 7 bases, with 15 bases spanning the gap. Germline-derived CDR1 and CDR2 are KGHSH and LQKENI. There are 13 residues in the CDR3. The CDR3, as DNA: TGTGCCAGCTCCAGTGGGGGCTTTAATGAAGCTTTCTTT. Protein product: CASSSGGFNEAFF.

The chain couples TRBV9 to TRBJ1-2; 7 positions match TRBD1. Per the germline V gene, CDR1 is SGDLS and CDR2 is YYNGEE. This CDR3 region has 14 residues. V lost 0 bases, J lost 2 bases, and 1 base stayed unmatched. DNA of the CDR3: TGTGCCAGCAGCGTAGTAGGGGGCAACTATGGCTACACCTTC. This codes for CASSVVGGNYGYTF.

V and J are TRBV10-3 and TRBJ2-1, with 11 bases fitting TRBD1. This CDR3 is built from 15 residues. Germline V gene sequence: CDR1 ENHRY, CDR2 SYGVKD. Trimming cost V 6 bases and J 8 bases; bases outside gene matches: 9. The CDR3 nucleotides read TGTGCCATCAGCCCCCGTGGGGGACAGGGGGATGAGCAGTTCTTC. It codes for CAISPRGGQGDEQFF.

V and J are TRBV18 and TRBJ2-3, with a possible D match to TRBD1 (5 bases). Germline values: CDR1 KGHSH, CDR2 LQKENI. The CDR3 loop spans 16 amino acids. The ends were cut back, 2 bases at V and 2 bases at J, with 14 bases in the middle. CDR3 in DNA: TGTGCCAGCTCACCAGAACAGGATCCAGTCACAGATACGCAGTATTTT. Translation gives CASSPEQDPVTDTQYF.

The V call is TRBV13, the J call TRBJ1-2; no firm D call. With 3 bases removed from V and 8 bases from J, the gap between germline ends came to 10 bases. This CDR3 is built from 12 residues. CDR1 and CDR2 from the germline V gene are PRHDT and FYEKMQ (reference sequence). CDR3 protein: CASSFWSEGYTF. Here the CDR3 DNA reads TGTGCCAGCAGCTTTTGGAGTGAAGGCTACACCTTC.

This chain connects TRBV18 to TRBJ1-1, with D uncertain. The CDR3 extends over 13 amino acids. V lost 3 bases to trimming and J lost 4 bases, with 9 bases between them. The germline gives CDR1 KGHSH, CDR2 LQKENI. The CDR3 region has the DNA TGTGCCAGCTCACCCCAAGACGGCACTGAAGCTTTCTTT. Protein: CASSPQDGTEAFF.

The gene calls are TRBV7-2 and TRBJ1-5, with 12 bases that match TRBD1. CDR1 and CDR2 from the germline V gene are SGHTA and FQGNSA. The CDR3 is made up of 17 amino acids. V trimming: 4 bases; J trimming: 4 bases; junction bases outside the gene matches: 8. The CDR3 protein is CASSSPAGQGANQPQHF. In nucleotides, the CDR3 is TGTGCCAGCAGCTCGCCCGCGGGACAGGGGGCAAATCAGCCCCAGCATTTT.

The chain combines TRBV7-8 with TRBJ2-3; 8 bases align to TRBD1. J gave up 14 bases and V 4 bases, and 20 bases lay outside the gene matches. Germline V gene data show CDR1 as SGHVS and CDR2 as FQNEAQ. CDR3 length: 16 residues. The CDR3 region is CASSSSPYLQGGVLYF. Here the CDR3 DNA reads TGTGCCAGCAGCTCTAGTCCTTATTTACAGGGGGGAGTCCTGTATTTT. Full variable domain (missing parts from reference TRBV7-8 and TRBJ2-3): GAGVSQSPRYKVAKRGQDVALRCDPISGHVSLFWYQQALGQGPEFLTYFQNEAQLDKSGLPSDRFFAERPEGSVSTLKIQRTQQEDSAVYLCASSSSPYLQGGVLYFGPGTRLTVL.

This clone was seen just once. The gene calls are TRBV6-5 and TRBJ2-7, with D uncertain. V lost 0 bases and J 0 bases, leaving 6 bases between the germline ends. From germline, CDR1 is MNHEY and CDR2 SVGAGI. CDR3 size: 14 residues. The CDR3 here is CASSYSTASYEQYF. The CDR3 bases are TGTGCCAGCAGTTACTCGACTGCCTCCTACGAGCAGTACTTC.

V is TRBV24-1 and J is TRBJ1-1; no clear D. Trimming stripped 0 bases from V and 9 bases from J, with 10 bases between. The germline V gene encodes CDR1 KGHDR and CDR2 SFDVKD. The CDR3 extends over 13 amino acids. CDR3: CATSDLNGYQAFF. DNA of the CDR3: TGTGCCACCAGTGATTTGAACGGATATCAAGCTTTCTTT.

This chain joins TRBV6-5 and TRBJ1-2; weak D call: TRBD1 (5 bases). V was pared by 2 bases and J by 0 bases, with 10 bases between. The CDR3 extends over 15 amino acids. CDR1 and CDR2 from the germline V gene are MNHEY and SVGAGI. In nucleotides, the CDR3 is TGTGCCAGCAGTTACCTTAGACAGCCTAACTATGGCTACACCTTC. This codes for CASSYLRQPNYGYTF.

V gene TRBV9 combines with J gene TRBJ2-7; 7 nucleotides match TRBD2. Per germline, CDR1 SGDLS and CDR2 YYNGEE. Losses at the gene ends were 0 bases for V and 5 bases for J; bases not matched to a gene: 14. The CDR3 runs to 17 residues. The CDR3 reads CASSVDPPSGPRNEQYF. DNA of the CDR3: TGTGCCAGCAGCGTAGACCCTCCTAGCGGACCACGGAACGAGCAGTACTTC.

The V and J genes are TRBV5-6 and TRBJ1-6, with D possibly TRBD1 on 5 matching bases. Trimming removed 2 bases from V and 3 bases from J, with 9 bases in between. Germline V gene lookup returns CDR1 SGHDT and CDR2 YYEEEE. This CDR3 region has 15 residues. The CDR3 sequence: CASSFRGVYNSPLHF. CDR3 DNA sequence: TGTGCCAGCAGCTTCCGGGGGGTCTATAATTCACCCCTCCACTTT.

V usage is TRBV28 and J usage is TRBJ2-7; 9 bases fit TRBD1. The J segment lost 4 bases and the V segment lost 5 bases, leaving 6 bases of the junction unmatched. The germline V gene has CDR1 MDHEN and CDR2 SYDVKM. This CDR3 region has 14 residues. CDR3 protein: CASSPGQGFYEQYF. The CDR3 coding sequence is TGTGCCAGCAGTCCTGGACAGGGGTTTTACGAGCAGTACTTC.

The rearrangement joins TRBV5-4 to TRBJ2-3; D possibly uses TRBD1 or TRBD2 (6 bases each). The CDR3 is 15 amino acids. The germline V and J ends were trimmed by 2 bases and 3 bases, with 13 bases remaining between them. From germline, CDR1 is SGHNT and CDR2 YYREEE (reference sequence). The CDR3 sequence is CASSFGGRGTDTQYF. In DNA form, the CDR3 reads TGTGCCAGCAGCTTCGGGGGCAGGGGAACAGATACGCAGTATTTT.

The chain has TRBV6-5 and TRBJ1-2, with TRBD1 identical over 9 bases. There are 13 residues in the CDR3. CDR1 and CDR2 from the germline V gene are MNHEY and SVGAGI. Unmatched junction bases numbered 6, after V lost 5 bases and J lost 8 bases. CDR3 region: CASSKQGARGYTF. CDR3 coding DNA: TGTGCCAGCAGTAAACAGGGGGCTCGAGGCTACACCTTC.

This chain joins TRBV2 and TRBJ1-3; no definite D call. The CDR3 sequence is 15 residues long. Trimming shortened V by 2 bases and J by 2 bases, and 10 bases separated the two germline ends. Germline V CDR1 and CDR2: SNHLY, FYNNEI. The DNA of the CDR3 is TGTGCCAGCAGTGAATCGTCCCGCGCTGGAAACACCATATATTTT. Translating gives CASSESSRAGNTIYF.

This chain links TRBV18 with TRBJ2-1, with TRBD2 matching 8 bases. V trimming: 2 bases; J trimming: 7 bases; junction bases outside the gene matches: 10. The CDR3 totals 16 residues. CDR1 KGHSH and CDR2 LQKENI come from the germline V gene. The CDR3 here is CASSPLAGTSGNEQFF. In DNA form, the CDR3 reads TGTGCCAGCTCACCATTAGCGGGGACCTCGGGAAATGAGCAGTTCTTC.

The chain employs TRBV21-1 and TRBJ1-2; TRBD1 is taken as the D call from the table, unchecked against the DNA. TRBV21-1 is a pseudogene locus. This CDR3 has 15 amino acids. The CDR3 bases are TGTGCCAGCAGCTGGCCCGGGACAGCTGATTATGGCTACACCTTC. It specifies CASSWPGTADYGYTF.

This clone turned up a few times. The chain combines TRBV6-5 with TRBJ1-6; no definite D call. CDR1 is MNHEY and CDR2 is SVGAGI in the germline V gene. V was pared by 4 bases and J by 9 bases, with 10 bases between. The length of the CDR3 is 13 residues. The CDR3 loop is CASSSVRGSPLHF. CDR3 in DNA: TGTGCCAGCAGTTCCGTCCGCGGTTCACCCCTCCACTTT.

This clone was seen once. This chain links TRBV7-2 with TRBJ2-7; the D gene is possibly TRBD1 (5 bases). The germline CDR1 and CDR2 sequences are SGHTA and FQGNSA. This CDR3 has 14 residues. Trimming stripped 5 bases from V and 7 bases from J, with 18 bases between. CDR3 in amino acids: CASSQDTALWEQYF. CDR3 in DNA: TGTGCCAGCAGCCAGGACACGGCCCTGTGGGAGCAGTACTTC.

This clone was counted between two and nine times. The V call is TRBV5-8, the J call TRBJ2-4, with a possible D match to TRBD1 (6 bases). V lost 0 bases to trimming and J lost 1 base, with 17 bases between them. The CDR3 extends over 18 amino acids. CDR1 is SGHTS, CDR2 YDEGEE, per germline. CDR3 amino acids: CASSLAPNRVVAKNIQYF. As DNA, the CDR3 is TGTGCCAGCAGCTTGGCTCCAAACAGGGTAGTTGCCAAAAACATTCAGTACTTC.